The T cell receptor beta chain described here comes from a study of cytomegalovirus exposure and HLA in healthy donors. Overall study: From donors who were HLA-typed, an early data release held 80 million or so unique TCRs.

This clone was seen a few times. A multiplex PCR was run with 60 Vbeta primers and 13 Jbeta primers. The table came from immunoSEQ multiplex PCR; TCRdb's copy has only in-frame clones and leaves some out. The sample consists of some 110,000 clones, 66% of them appearing once. V dropped 5 bases and J dropped 6 bases, with 14 bases sitting between them. Germline values: CDR1 MNHEY, CDR2 SMNVEV (reference sequence). This CDR3 spans 14 amino acids. The rearrangement links TRBV27 to TRBJ1-5; D gene uncertain. Input material: PBMCs. The sequence derives from a young man in good health and CMV-seronegative. This CDR3 reads CASSQRGPSQPQHF. In nucleotides, the CDR3 is TGTGCCAGCAGTCAGCGGGGTCCGAGTCAGCCCCAGCATTTT.